Below, 17 T cell receptor beta chains from the same sample are listed, as sequenced in a study of blood T cell repertoires in COVID-19. Sequencing was performed with immunoSEQ multiplex PCR; in TCRdb, only in-frame clones are kept and a portion is missing. The sample has a few hundred thousand clones, approximately 91% seen once. Sequencing was carried out using PBMCs or T cells enriched from blood (not recorded which). Source of these receptors: a woman between 40 and 50 years old who had recovered from COVID-19.

The genes are TRBV30 and TRBJ2-5; no firm D call. This CDR3 spans 13 amino acids. CDR1 GTSNPN and CDR2 SVGIG come from the germline V gene (reference sequence). V was trimmed by 0 bases and J by 1 base, leaving 6 bases between them. The CDR3 DNA is TGTGCCTGGAGTGTAACTTTCCAAGAGACCCAGTACTTC. Its protein is CAWSVTFQETQYF. Full variable domain (missing parts from reference TRBV30 and TRBJ2-5): SQTIHQWPATLVQPVGSPLSLECTVEGTSNPNLYWYRQAAGRGLQLLFYSVGIGQISSEVPQNLSASRPQDRQFILSSKKLLLSDSGFYLCAWSVTFQETQYFGPGTRLLVL.

The gene calls are TRBV19 and TRBJ1-1; weak D call: TRBD1 (5 bases). Germline lookup yields CDR1 LNHDA and CDR2 SQIVND (reference sequence). CDR3 length: 14 amino acids. V shed 2 bases and J shed 3 bases, with 10 bases lying between them. In nucleotides, the CDR3 is TGTGCCAGTAGTATATGGGCGGGGGACACTGAAGCTTTCTTT. This codes for CASSIWAGDTEAFF.

This sequence joins TRBV6-5 and TRBJ2-7; TRBD2 matches at 8 bases. Trimming took 11 bases from V and 0 from J; bases not matched to a gene: 9. From germline, CDR1 is MNHEY and CDR2 SVGAGI. There are 14 residues in the CDR3. CDR3 region: CAARASGLSYEQYF. Written as DNA, the CDR3 is TGTGCCGCCCGGGCTAGCGGGCTCTCCTACGAGCAGTACTTC.

The chain is built from TRBV10-3 and TRBJ2-1, with a weak D call TRBD1 (5 bases). CDR1 and CDR2 (germline): ENHRY, SYGVKD. The CDR3 runs to 14 residues. V dropped 4 bases and J dropped 8 bases, with 15 bases sitting between them. The CDR3 here is CAISGRQILDEQFF. CDR3 in DNA: TGTGCCATCAGTGGAAGACAGATCTTGGATGAGCAGTTCTTC.

In this sample, this clone turned up a few times. CDR3 DNA: TGCGCCAGCAGCCAAACAGGGGGGAACACCGGGGAGCTGTTTTTT. As protein: CASSQTGGNTGELFF. V gene TRBV5-1 combines with J gene TRBJ2-2; TRBD1 matches 8 bases. Germline V lookup: CDR1 SGHRS, CDR2 YFSETQ. The CDR3 loop spans 15 amino acids. V lost 4 bases, J lost 1 base, and 3 bases stayed unmatched.

This clone was seen only once. At one boundary the junction diverges from the germline segment, which might be a read error. The J gene is TRBJ2-1, the V gene TRBV19; the D is unclear. Looked up from germline, CDR1 is LNHDA and CDR2 is SQIVND (reference sequence). This CDR3 spans 11 amino acids. The CDR3 reads CASSIYYEQFF. The CDR3 coding sequence is TGTGCCAGTAGTATCTACTATGAGCAGTTCTTC.

CDR3 region: CASSLFPGRNTEAFF. DNA of the CDR3: TGTGCCAGCAGTTTATTCCCAGGGCGTAACACTGAAGCTTTCTTT. The chain links TRBV27 to TRBJ1-1, with a weak D call TRBD1 (5 bases). The V gene's germline CDR1 is MNHEY and CDR2 SMNVEV (reference sequence). This CDR3 has 15 amino acids. Trimming stripped 1 base from V and 2 bases from J, with 11 bases between.

The J gene is TRBJ2-1, the V gene TRBV4-3, with 8 nucleotides matching TRBD1. Germline-derived CDR1 and CDR2 are LGHNA and YSLEER. Trimming at V came to 0 bases and at J to 6 bases, leaving 10 bases not matched to a gene. The CDR3 consists of 17 residues. The CDR3 sequence is CASSQDIQGVHGNEQFF. In DNA, the CDR3 is TGCGCCAGCAGCCAAGATATACAGGGGGTGCACGGCAATGAGCAGTTCTTC.

The chain employs TRBV11-2 and TRBJ2-7, with D maybe TRBD2 (6 bases). Trimming took 1 base from V and 4 from J, leaving 20 bases between them. The V gene's germline CDR1 is SGHAT and CDR2 FQNNGV. The CDR3 runs to 17 residues. The chain's CDR3 is CASSLGGRRGLFYEQYF. CDR3 DNA sequence: TGTGCCAGCAGCTTAGGCGGGCGGCGGGGCTTGTTTTACGAGCAGTACTTC. Full variable domain (remainder filled in from reference TRBV11-2 and TRBJ2-7): EAGVAQSPRYKIIEKRQSVAFWCNPISGHATLYWYQQILGQGPKLLIQFQNNGVVDDSQLPKDRFSAERLKGVDSTLKIQPAKLEDSAVYLCASSLGGRRGLFYEQYFGPGTRLTVT.

V gene TRBV5-1 combines with J gene TRBJ1-4; D is perhaps TRBD1 (5 bases). Trimming took off 2 bases at V and 8 bases at J, with 13 bases between the two ends. The CDR3 consists of 14 residues. The germline CDR1 and CDR2 sequences are SGHRS and YFSETQ. CDR3 bases: TGCGCCAGCAGCTTAAGGGGCTCAATGGAAAAACTGTTTTTT. Translation: CASSLRGSMEKLFF.

CDR3 nucleotide sequence: TGTGCCAGTAGCTCCGGACAGGGGGGGTATCACACTGAAGCTTTCTTT. It specifies CASSSGQGGYHTEAFF. The chain links TRBV19 to TRBJ1-1, with 10 bases aligning to TRBD1. Germline values: CDR1 LNHDA, CDR2 SQIVND (reference sequence). The junction had 10 bases not matched to a gene; V was cut back by 6 bases and J by 3 bases. The CDR3 totals 16 residues.

This chain connects TRBV6-5 to TRBJ2-7; 10 bases are shared with TRBD2. The CDR3 runs 13 residues. The trim removed 6 bases at V and 6 bases at J, leaving 5 bases unmatched. Germline lookup yields CDR1 MNHEY and CDR2 SVGAGI. Here the CDR3 reads CASSPGLATEQYF. CDR3 in DNA: TGTGCCAGCAGCCCGGGACTAGCGACCGAGCAGTACTTC.

The chain combines TRBV7-2 with TRBJ2-5, with D possibly matching TRBD2 (6 bases). With 5 bases removed from V and 3 bases from J, the gap between germline ends came to 13 bases. Germline V gene sequence: CDR1 SGHTA, CDR2 FQGNSA. This CDR3 is 14 amino acids long. The CDR3 region has the DNA TGTGCCAGCAGCCTTCTTAGCGGAGAAGAGACCCAGTACTTC. It translates to CASSLLSGEETQYF. Supplemented by reference TRBV7-2 and TRBJ2-5, the full variable domain reads GAGVSQSPSNKVTEKGKDVELRCDPISGHTALYWYRQSLGQGLEFLIYFQGNSAPDKSGLPSDRFSAERTGGSVSTLTIQRTQQEDSAVYLCASSLLSGEETQYFGPGTRLLVL.

The V call is TRBV2, the J call TRBJ2-7; D may be TRBD2 (6 bases). The CDR3 runs 13 residues. Trimming removed 2 bases at V and 7 bases at J, with 12 bases between. CDR1 and CDR2 from the germline V gene are SNHLY and FYNNEI. As DNA, the CDR3 is TGTGCCAGCAGTGAACGTGAGGAGGGGGAGCAGTACTTC. It codes for CASSEREEGEQYF. The full variable domain, in which reference TRBV2 and TRBJ2-7 provide the parts outside the CDR3, is EPEVTQTPSHQVTQMGQEVILRCVPISNHLYFYWYRQILGQKVEFLVSFYNNEISEKSEIFDDQFSVERPDGSNFTLKIRSTKLEDSAMYFCASSEREEGEQYFGPGTRLTVT.

The V gene is TRBV10-2, the J gene TRBJ2-1, with 10 bases lining up with TRBD2. The V gene end was trimmed by 6 bases and the J gene end by 4 bases; junction bases not matched to a gene: 6. Germline loops: CDR1 WSHSY, CDR2 SAAADI. The CDR3 consists of 15 residues. CDR3 sequence (DNA): TGCGCCAGCAGGGGGGCACTAGCGGGGTACAATGAGCAGTTCTTC. Translated, it gives CASRGALAGYNEQFF.

This clone appeared a single time. The CDR3 spells CASSVASGGDNEQFF. For the CDR3, the DNA is TGTGCCAGCAGCGTAGCTAGCGGGGGGGACAATGAGCAGTTCTTC. This chain uses TRBV9 with TRBJ2-1; TRBD2 agrees at 12 bases. The CDR3 covers 15 residues. Germline CDR1 reads SGDLS; CDR2 reads YYNGEE. V lost 0 bases, J lost 5 bases, and 0 bases stayed unmatched.

V is TRBV7-3 and J is TRBJ2-6; possible D gene TRBD2, 5 bases. The CDR3 loop spans 16 amino acids. The V gene's germline CDR1 is SGHTA and CDR2 FQGTGA. V gave up 6 bases and J gave up 0 bases, with 12 bases separating them. This chain's CDR3 is CASSKNGVSGANVLTF. DNA for the CDR3: TGTGCCAGCAGTAAAAACGGGGTCTCTGGGGCCAACGTCCTGACTTTC.